This entry is about one TCR beta chain. Its antigen is unknown. Clones were read by immunoSEQ multiplex PCR, and TCRdb kept only the in-frame ones, dropping some. Of some 1 million clones in the sample, 65% to 80% were seen once. The entry originates in a study of shared clonotypes between healthy human individuals. About the study: Ranging from 18 to 49 in age, donors were a couple of women and three men. Three plates were used per donor for CD4 naive, three for CD4 memory, two for CD8 naive and one for CD8 memory.

Study results and limitations: Even with large depth, rarefaction showed that sorted-subset sequencing was incomplete. A reduction in generation probabilities was seen for non-shared clonotypes relative to those shared by all four donors.

The sequenced sample was memory CD4+ T cells sorted from blood. Subset defined: CD45RA-negative fraction. The receptor's source is a man aged 18-30 years in good health.

CDR3 in amino acids: CASSGILAGGRGDTQYF. The CDR3 nucleotides read TGTGCCAGCAGCGGAATCCTAGCGGGGGGGCGCGGAGATACGCAGTATTTT. The chain recombines TRBV5-4 with TRBJ2-3, with 12 nucleotides matching TRBD2. The length of the CDR3 is 17 residues. Per germline, CDR1 SGHNT and CDR2 YYREEE (reference sequence). Losses at the gene ends were 4 bases for V and 5 bases for J; bases not matched to a gene: 11.